This section outlines one TCR beta chain sequence together with its context. The length of the CDR3 is 15 residues. V was cut by 6 bases and J by 0 bases, with 11 bases left in between. Germline CDR1 is SGHTA and CDR2 is FQGTGA. This sample is drawn from a study of identical twins. Through template switching, a universal primer site was introduced, and the cDNA contained unique molecular identifiers. TCRdb itself ran the 5' RACE reads through MiXCR, one entry per CDR3 protein. The table has around 550,000 distinct CDR3 sequences, around 15% seen once; the top ten hold around 0.48%. This sample also belongs to another study, concerning yellow fever vaccine responses in identical twins.

The V gene is TRBV7-3, the J gene TRBJ2-2, with a possible D match to TRBD1 (5 bases). The sample consisted of CD4+ T cells sorted from blood. The TCR was taken from a woman aged 18-29 years in good health. CDR3: CASRPTAANTGELFF. The CDR3 bases are TGTGCCAGCAGACCGACAGCAGCGAACACCGGGGAGCTGTTTTTT.